This section outlines one TCR beta chain sequence together with its context. The antigen remains undetermined. CDR1 and CDR2 from the germline V gene are SGDLS and YYNGEE. Trimming shortened V by 4 bases and J by 3 bases, and 19 bases separated the two germline ends. The CDR3 loop spans 17 amino acids. Assay used: immunoSEQ multiplex PCR; TCRdb lists only in-frame clones, some missing. Here the sample spans about 76,000 clones, about 93% being singletons. This entry belongs to a study of cytomegalovirus exposure and HLA in healthy donors. Study-wide results and caveats: Clusters of TCRs from the first cohort tended to co-occur in the roughly 120 validation repertoires (as a later analysis found). Despite most TCR sequences being rare, some public TCRs occurred in many donors. Accounts indicate the classifier identified cytomegalovirus status with strong specificity and sensitivity. Associated with cytomegalovirus, according to the listing, were some 180 TCR beta chains.

The receptor's source is a man aged 18 to 30 in good health and CMV-seropositive. The material sequenced was PBMCs. The chain couples TRBV9 to TRBJ2-2, with a tentative D call TRBD2 (9 bases). CDR3 sequence reads: CASSQGALAGDTGELFF. The DNA for the CDR3 is TGTGCCAGCAGCCAGGGGGCCTTAGCGGGAGACACCGGGGAGCTGTTTTTT.